The 32 T cell receptor beta chains below all came from one sample that was sequenced in a study of siplizumab effects on memory and regulatory T cells. The table came from immunoSEQ multiplex PCR; TCRdb's copy has only in-frame clones and leaves some out. The sample lists around 110,000 clones; roughly 94% were seen once. The sample consisted of non-Treg CD4+ T cells sorted from blood. These receptors came from a human donor in good health.

This chain uses TRBV9 with TRBJ2-5; no definite D call. The germline CDR1 and CDR2 sequences are SGDLS and YYNGEE. Trimming cost V 0 bases and J 5 bases, with 11 bases left between them. The CDR3 has 14 residues. Here the CDR3 reads CASSVGRVSETQYF. The CDR3 coding sequence is TGTGCCAGCAGCGTAGGCAGAGTATCGGAGACCCAGTACTTC.

The chain links TRBV6-4 to TRBJ1-2; 7 bases fit TRBD1. Germline values: CDR1 MRHNA, CDR2 SNTAGT. With V trimmed by 6 bases and J by 14 bases, 12 bases remained unmatched. The CDR3 runs to 12 residues. The CDR3 sequence: CASSRDSLVRTF. The CDR3, as DNA: TGTGCCAGCAGCCGGGACAGTTTGGTGAGAACCTTC.

The gene calls are TRBV5-1 and TRBJ1-2; D is possibly TRBD1 (5 bases). Deletions cut 5 bases from V and 0 bases from J, with 11 bases between. The germline CDR1 and CDR2 sequences are SGHRS and YFSETQ. This CDR3 comprises 14 residues. The CDR3 spells CASSQGTSNYGYTF. The DNA of the CDR3 is TGCGCCAGCAGTCAGGGAACTTCTAACTATGGCTACACCTTC.

The DNA for the CDR3 is TGTGCCAGCAGCTGGGTTGGAGGCAATCAGCCCCAGCATTTT. Its translation: CASSWVGGNQPQHF. This chain links TRBV5-8 with TRBJ1-5; D gene unclear. From germline, CDR1 is SGHTS and CDR2 YDEGEE. Deletions cut 3 bases from V and 2 bases from J, with 9 bases between. This CDR3 contains 14 residues.

The V gene is TRBV2, the J gene TRBJ2-6; D unresolved. With 2 bases removed from V and 0 bases from J, the gap between germline ends came to 8 bases. The CDR3 length is 16 residues. The V gene's germline CDR1 is SNHLY and CDR2 FYNNEI. The CDR3 DNA is TGTGCCAGCAGTGAACAGCCTTACTCTGGGGCCAACGTCCTGACTTTC. Its protein product is CASSEQPYSGANVLTF.

V usage is TRBV4-2 and J usage is TRBJ2-5, with D possibly called TRBD1 or TRBD2 (5 bases each). CDR3 size: 15 residues. Germline CDR1 is LGHNA and CDR2 is YNFKEQ. Trimming left V 5 bases short and J 5 bases short, with 18 bases between. The CDR3 is CASSAGDRDGETQYF. The CDR3 coding sequence is TGTGCCAGCAGCGCCGGGGACCGGGACGGGGAGACCCAGTACTTC.

The V gene is TRBV7-6, the J gene TRBJ1-1, with D uncertain. Germline V gene data show CDR1 as SGHVS and CDR2 as FNYEAQ. The CDR3 spans 14 residues. Trimming took 0 bases from V and 1 from J, leaving 6 bases between them. CDR3 coding DNA: TGTGCCAGCAGCTTAGCGATGGGGAACACTGAAGCTTTCTTT. Its protein product is CASSLAMGNTEAFF.

The rearrangement uses TRBV19 and TRBJ2-2; no clear D gene. The CDR3 is 13 residues long. Germline lookup yields CDR1 LNHDA and CDR2 SQIVND (reference sequence). Trimming took off 5 bases at V and 6 bases at J, with 10 bases between the two ends. CDR3 coding DNA: TGTGCCAGTAGTTCCGATTCCCCCGGGGAGCTGTTTTTT. As protein: CASSSDSPGELFF.

This clone was seen once. The genes are TRBV4-1 and TRBJ1-6; a possible D gene is TRBD1 (6 bases). V gave up 3 bases and J gave up 5 bases, with 11 bases separating them. This CDR3 has 15 amino acids. Germline CDR1 and CDR2: MGHRA and YSYEKL. The CDR3 coding sequence is TGCGCCAGCAGCCAGGACAGAAGTAATAATTCACCCCTCCACTTT. Amino acids: CASSQDRSNNSPLHF.

The chain links TRBV4-2 to TRBJ1-2, with D possibly being TRBD1 (6 bases). The CDR3 has 16 residues. The V gene lost 4 bases and the J gene lost 3 bases, with 18 bases spanning the gap. Germline V gene data show CDR1 as LGHNA and CDR2 as YNFKEQ. CDR3 in DNA: TGTGCCAGCAGCCTGGCCAGTGACAGGTCTGACTATGGCTACACCTTC. Encoded protein: CASSLASDRSDYGYTF.

This clone was recorded only once. V is TRBV6-5 and J is TRBJ2-7; 9 nucleotides align to TRBD1. The CDR3 is 15 residues long. V lost 6 bases, J lost 1 base, and 7 bases stayed unmatched. Germline V gives CDR1 MNHEY, CDR2 SVGAGI. CDR3 amino acids: CASSHRDRESYEQYF. The CDR3 DNA reads as TGTGCCAGCAGCCACCGGGACAGGGAGTCCTACGAGCAGTACTTC.

The chain carries TRBV9 and TRBJ2-2; TRBD2 agrees at 12 bases. This CDR3 contains 17 residues. Unmatched junction bases numbered 7, after V lost 3 bases and J lost 4 bases. Per the germline V gene, CDR1 is SGDLS and CDR2 is YYNGEE. The CDR3 sequence: CASSAPGLAGTTGELFF. As DNA, the CDR3 is TGTGCCAGCAGCGCCCCTGGACTAGCGGGGACCACCGGGGAGCTGTTTTTT.

V is TRBV7-6 and J is TRBJ2-5, with D possibly TRBD2 on 5 matching bases. The J call is in doubt because the DNA end fits TRBJ2-7 better. The germline V gene has CDR1 SGHVS and CDR2 FNYEAQ. This CDR3 region has 14 residues. CDR3 DNA sequence: TGTGCCAGCAGCGTTTCGGACGGACTTTCCGAGCAGTACTTC. This translates into CASSVSDGLSEQYF.

This chain connects TRBV5-6 to TRBJ1-2, with D perhaps TRBD1 (6 bases). The CDR3 consists of 12 residues. In germline, CDR1 is SGHDT, CDR2 YYEEEE. The V end lost 3 bases, the J end lost 8 bases, and 11 bases lay between the germline ends. The CDR3 spells CASSSGQLGYTF. CDR3 in DNA: TGTGCCAGCAGCTCAGGACAGTTAGGCTACACCTTC.

The chain employs TRBV19 and TRBJ2-1; D not certain. This CDR3 is built from 14 residues. Trimming shortened V by 2 bases and J by 12 bases, and 17 bases separated the two germline ends. Germline CDR1 LNHDA, CDR2 SQIVND (reference sequence). CDR3 nucleotide sequence: TGTGCCAGTAGTATACCGGACCCCCGTCTCCGGCAGTTCTTC. It codes for CASSIPDPRLRQFF.

The chain carries TRBV18 and TRBJ1-1, with TRBD1 matching over 7 bases. Germline trimming cut 4 bases from V and 5 bases from J; bases unmatched to any gene: 10. The CDR3 is 15 residues long. Germline V lookup: CDR1 KGHSH, CDR2 LQKENI. The CDR3 DNA reads TGTGCCAGCTCACTCCAGGGGGGGGGCGATACTGAAGCTTTCTTT. It translates to CASSLQGGGDTEAFF.

The V call is TRBV9, the J call TRBJ1-1; 9 positions match TRBD1. The V segment lost 3 bases and the J segment 4 bases; nucleotides outside the gene matches: 13. The CDR3 extends over 17 amino acids. Germline CDR1 is SGDLS and CDR2 is YYNGEE. The DNA for the CDR3 is TGTGCCAGCAGCGCGGGGAGGGTGGGACAGGGTAGCACTGAAGCTTTCTTT. Translated: CASSAGRVGQGSTEAFF.

This clone occurred once. J is TRBJ1-6 and V is TRBV18; TRBD1 might be the D (5 bases). This CDR3 is 16 amino acids long. Germline V lookup: CDR1 KGHSH, CDR2 LQKENI. Trimming pared 6 bases from V and 5 bases from J, leaving 17 bases between. For the CDR3, the DNA is TGTGCCAGCTCGCGGGGACGGCCTGAAAATAATTCACCCCTCCACTTT. Amino acid sequence: CASSRGRPENNSPLHF.

The V call is TRBV7-9, the J call TRBJ1-5, with D unclear. CDR3 length: 15 residues. V gave up 6 bases and J gave up 4 bases, with 16 bases separating them. Germline V gene lookup returns CDR1 SEHNR and CDR2 FQNEAQ (reference sequence). CDR3 bases: TGTGCCAGCAGTCAATTTGACAATCCGAATCAGCCCCAGCATTTT. This translates into CASSQFDNPNQPQHF. The full variable domain, rest sourced from reference TRBV7-9 and TRBJ1-5, is DTGVSQNPRHKITKRGQNVTFRCDPISEHNRLYWYRQTLGQGPEFLTYFQNEAQLEKSRLLSDRFSAERPKGSFSTLEIQRTEQGDSAMYLCASSQFDNPNQPQHFGDGTRLSIL.

This sequence joins TRBV6-4 and TRBJ2-5; D is ambiguous. Germline V CDR1 and CDR2: MRHNA, SNTAGT. Deletions cut 5 bases from V and 5 bases from J, with 6 bases between. The CDR3 totals 11 residues. CDR3 loop: CASSPSETQYF. CDR3 in DNA: TGTGCCAGCAGTCCGTCTGAGACCCAGTACTTC.

This chain joins TRBV29-1 and TRBJ1-5; D remains unclear. Germline V gene data show CDR1 as SQVTM and CDR2 as ANQGSEA. V lost 6 bases and J 3 bases, leaving 12 bases between the germline ends. The CDR3 extends over 13 amino acids. This chain's CDR3 is CSVVPQINQPQHF. For the CDR3, the DNA is TGCAGCGTCGTGCCTCAGATCAATCAGCCCCAGCATTTT.

V is TRBV18 and J is TRBJ2-7; no definite D call. The length of the CDR3 is 13 residues. Trimming took off 1 base at V and 2 bases at J, with 6 bases between the two ends. Germline V gene lookup returns CDR1 KGHSH and CDR2 LQKENI. As DNA, the CDR3 is TGTGCCAGCTCACCACGTCAGCCCTACGAGCAGTACTTC. Amino acid sequence: CASSPRQPYEQYF. Combining the CDR3 with reference TRBV18 and TRBJ2-7 gives the whole variable domain NAGVMQNPRHLVRRRGQEARLRCSPMKGHSHVYWYRQLPEEGLKFMVYLQKENIIDESGMPKERFSAEFPKEGPSILRIQQVVRGDSAAYFCASSPRQPYEQYFGPGTRLTVT.

This sequence joins TRBV6-5 and TRBJ1-1; TRBD1 aligns across 8 bases. V trimming: 0 bases; J trimming: 4 bases; junction bases outside the gene matches: 4. This CDR3 has 15 amino acids. Germline lookup yields CDR1 MNHEY and CDR2 SVGAGI. Here the CDR3 DNA reads TGTGCCAGCAGTTACTCGGACAGGGATGTCACTGAAGCTTTCTTT. Translating it yields CASSYSDRDVTEAFF.

This rearrangement joins TRBV2 to TRBJ2-5; D remains unclear. This CDR3 spans 11 amino acids. Germline V gene sequence: CDR1 SNHLY, CDR2 FYNNEI. V was trimmed by 6 bases and J by 5 bases, leaving 7 bases between them. For the CDR3, the DNA is TGTGCCAGCAGGCTACAGGAGACCCAGTACTTC. It codes for CASRLQETQYF.

The chain combines TRBV6-5 with TRBJ1-5; D is ambiguous. In germline, CDR1 is MNHEY, CDR2 SVGAGI. V was clipped by 5 bases and J by 1 base, with 12 bases between them. The CDR3 has 15 amino acids. CDR3 sequence (DNA): TGTGCCAGCAGTCATTTCTGGAACAGCAATCAGCCCCAGCATTTT. Its translation is CASSHFWNSNQPQHF.

The genes are TRBV5-1 and TRBJ2-2, with a possible D match to TRBD2 (6 bases). V lost 7 bases to trimming and J lost 7 bases, with 17 bases between them. Looked up from germline, CDR1 is SGHRS and CDR2 is YFSETQ. The CDR3 is 14 residues long. The CDR3 nucleotides are TGCGCCAGCCGTTGGGGGGATAGGAACGGGGAGCTGTTTTTT. Protein sequence: CASRWGDRNGELFF. Using reference TRBV5-1 and TRBJ2-2 for the parts outside the CDR3, the full variable domain is KAGVTQTPRYLIKTRGQQVTLSCSPISGHRSVSWYQQTPGQGLQFLFEYFSETQRNKGNFPGRFSGRQFSNSRSEMNVSTLELGDSALYLCASRWGDRNGELFFGEGSRLTVL.

The V and J genes are TRBV30 and TRBJ2-3; 9 positions match TRBD2. The CDR3 spans 15 residues. The trim removed 3 bases at V and 2 bases at J, leaving 6 bases unmatched. Germline loops: CDR1 GTSNPN, CDR2 SVGIG (reference sequence). The CDR3 DNA reads TGTGCCTGGAGCGCTTTAGCGGGGGTCACAGATACGCAGTATTTT. Translating it yields CAWSALAGVTDTQYF.

CDR3 sequence: CASSFRLALAPREQYF. The CDR3 bases are TGTGCCAGCAGTTTCAGATTGGCCCTCGCCCCCCGCGAGCAGTACTTC. The J gene is TRBJ2-7, the V gene TRBV27; D uncertain. V lost 3 bases to trimming and J lost 6 bases, with 21 bases between them. CDR1 and CDR2 from the germline V gene are MNHEY and SMNVEV (reference sequence). CDR3 length equals 16 residues.

This rearrangement joins TRBV11-2 to TRBJ2-7; a weak D match, TRBD2 (6 bases). Trimming pared 5 bases from V and 5 bases from J, leaving 19 bases between. The V gene's germline CDR1 is SGHAT and CDR2 FQNNGV. This CDR3 has 15 amino acids. The CDR3 nucleotides are TGTGCCAGCAGCCCCTTAGTGGGCGGGACCCACGAGCAGTACTTC. Its protein is CASSPLVGGTHEQYF.

This chain uses TRBV7-9 with TRBJ2-2; D might be TRBD2 (6 bases). CDR3 length: 12 amino acids. Trimming cost V 5 bases and J 7 bases, with 8 bases left between them. Germline lookup yields CDR1 SEHNR and CDR2 FQNEAQ (reference sequence). CDR3 protein: CASSRGVGELFF. The CDR3 DNA follows: TGTGCCAGCAGCCGCGGGGTCGGGGAGCTGTTTTTT.

V and J are TRBV7-9 and TRBJ2-1, with 7 bases that match TRBD2. Germline CDR1 is SEHNR and CDR2 is FQNEAQ (reference sequence). The CDR3 sequence is 17 residues long. The V and J ends lost 4 bases and 7 bases, in that order; junction bases with no gene match: 16. The CDR3 DNA reads TGTGCCAGCAGCTCCCCCCGAGCGGGGCCCCCCCGAAATGAGCAGTTCTTC. Translating gives CASSSPRAGPPRNEQFF.

The gene calls are TRBV6-5 and TRBJ1-5; TRBD1 matches at 10 bases. Germline V gives CDR1 MNHEY, CDR2 SVGAGI. CDR3 size: 15 residues. V shed 6 bases and J 4 bases; nucleotides not matched to a gene: 6. The CDR3 spells CASRRTGGTNQPQHF. In DNA form, the CDR3 reads TGTGCCAGCAGAAGGACAGGGGGTACTAATCAGCCCCAGCATTTT.